This record covers a single T cell receptor (beta chain). The antigen is undetermined. This entry is derived from a study of beta chain features in type 1 diabetes. All of the isolated RNA was reverse transcribed, so expressed TCRB transcripts were sequenced. Method: immunoSEQ multiplex PCR; TCRdb's copy keeps in-frame clones and lacks some. The sample holds 130,000 to 150,000 clones; around a tenth are singletons and the top ten take roughly 0.7%. The authors sorted CD4+ naive, central memory, regulatory and stem cell-like memory cells via CD45RO/CCR7/CD25/CD127/CD95/CD27. Study outcomes and limitations: The naive, central memory and Treg TCRB repertoires of patients appeared to be more similar to one another than those of healthy donors. Sequencing used cDNA, and cells with high TCR expression could therefore be over-represented. TCRB CDR3 length was moderately but significantly reduced in all four CD4+ subsets of Type 1 diabetes patients.

CDR3 length equals 13 residues. The junction had 5 bases not matched to a gene; V was cut back by 6 bases and J by 5 bases. Germline V gene lookup returns CDR1 MNHEY and CDR2 SVGAGI. The gene calls are TRBV6-5 and TRBJ2-7, with TRBD2 matching 9 bases. Sequencing was carried out using central memory CD4+ T cells from blood. This sequence originates from a man aged 18 to 35 in good health. CDR3 protein: CASRLAGRNEQYF. The CDR3 DNA sequence: TGTGCCAGCAGGCTAGCGGGGAGGAACGAGCAGTACTTC.